These 25 T cell receptor beta chains were all obtained from the same sample, sequenced in a study of blood T cell repertoires in COVID-19. Assay: immunoSEQ multiplex PCR; the TCRdb copy retains only in-frame clones and omits some. Of approximately 55,000 clones in the sample, 60% to 85% are singletons; the top ten hold approximately 20%. Material: peripheral blood. The source is a man younger than 40 with COVID-19, enrolled during active disease.

This rearrangement joins TRBV19 to TRBJ1-3; a weak D match, TRBD1 (6 bases). The CDR3 spans 13 residues. V was cut by 6 bases and J by 1 base, with 7 bases left in between. Germline lookup yields CDR1 LNHDA and CDR2 SQIVND (reference sequence). The CDR3 loop reads CASSRGSGNTIYF. The CDR3 DNA follows: TGTGCCAGTAGCAGGGGTTCTGGAAACACCATATATTTT.

This sequence joins TRBV29-1 and TRBJ2-5; weak D call: TRBD1 (6 bases). There are 14 residues in the CDR3. Germline V gene lookup returns CDR1 SQVTM and CDR2 ANQGSEA. V lost 2 bases and J lost 5, with 15 bases in between. CDR3 region: CSVEIRGQGETQYF. CDR3 coding DNA: TGCAGCGTTGAAATACGGGGCCAGGGGGAGACCCAGTACTTC.

The CDR3 DNA is TGTGCCAGCAATCTGGAGGGCCGGAGGGAGACCCAGTACTTC. This translates into CASNLEGRRETQYF. The rearrangement joins TRBV28 to TRBJ2-5; tentative D call: TRBD2 (6 bases). Germline V CDR1 and CDR2: MDHEN, SYDVKM. V gave up 7 bases and J gave up 5 bases, with 17 bases separating them. The CDR3 has 14 residues. The full variable domain, rest sourced from reference TRBV28 and TRBJ2-5, is DVKVTQSSRYLVKRTGEKVFLECVQDMDHENMFWYRQDPGLGLRLIYFSYDVKMKEKGDIPEGYSVSREKKERFSLILESASTNQTSMYLCASNLEGRRETQYFGPGTRLLVL.

This clone was counted between two and nine times. V is TRBV7-9 and J is TRBJ1-5; D not resolved. The CDR3 has 16 amino acids. V lost 5 bases and J 4 bases, leaving 18 bases between the germline ends. CDR1 SEHNR and CDR2 FQNEAQ come from the germline V gene (reference sequence). CDR3 amino acids: CASSDDLGGLNQPQHF. The CDR3, as DNA: TGTGCCAGCAGCGACGATCTTGGCGGCCTGAATCAGCCCCAGCATTTT. The entire variable domain, with the rest obtained from reference TRBV7-9 and TRBJ1-5, is as follows: DTGVSQNPRHKITKRGQNVTFRCDPISEHNRLYWYRQTLGQGPEFLTYFQNEAQLEKSRLLSDRFSAERPKGSFSTLEIQRTEQGDSAMYLCASSDDLGGLNQPQHFGDGTRLSIL.

The chain has TRBV19 and TRBJ2-2, with 7 bases fitting TRBD2. V trimming: 6 bases; J trimming: 4 bases; junction bases outside the gene matches: 8. CDR1 is LNHDA and CDR2 is SQIVND in the germline V gene (reference sequence). The CDR3 is 15 residues long. DNA of the CDR3: TGTGCCAGTAGCCTCATGGGAGGGACCACCGGGGAGCTGTTTTTT. Amino acids: CASSLMGGTTGELFF.

Note on this clone: Distinct nucleotide sequences in the sample also encode this CDR3. V is TRBV21-1 and J is TRBJ2-3; TRBD2 is the table's D call, not checked against the DNA. TRBV21-1 is designated a pseudogene. The CDR3 sequence is 19 residues long. Written as DNA, the CDR3 is TGTGCCAGCAGCAAAGGAAGAGCGGGAGGTCCGGGGGGGGGAGATACGCAGTATTTT. It translates to CASSKGRAGGPGGGDTQYF.

The chain combines TRBV6-6 with TRBJ2-7; 7 bases are a match to TRBD2. The CDR3 spans 14 residues. The V gene end was trimmed by 5 bases and the J gene end by 5 bases; junction bases not matched to a gene: 9. The germline V gene encodes CDR1 MNHNY and CDR2 SVGAGI (reference sequence). DNA of the CDR3: TGTGCCAGCAGTCTTTACTCGGGAGGTGACGAGCAGTACTTC. It is translated as CASSLYSGGDEQYF.

The V gene is TRBV15, the J gene TRBJ1-1; 11 nucleotides match TRBD1. This CDR3 is 17 amino acids long. Germline CDR1 LNHNV, CDR2 YYDKDF (reference sequence). V was clipped by 3 bases and J by 4 bases; unmatched bases: 10. CDR3: CATSRKPGGTGGTEAFF. The DNA for the CDR3 is TGTGCCACCAGCAGGAAACCTGGGGGGACAGGGGGCACTGAAGCTTTCTTT.

A single count supports this clone. The chain couples TRBV5-4 to TRBJ2-3; 9 positions match TRBD1. The J segment lost 3 bases and the V segment lost 3 bases, leaving 14 bases of the junction unmatched. This CDR3 spans 18 amino acids. CDR1 SGHNT and CDR2 YYREEE come from the germline V gene (reference sequence). The CDR3 spells CASSSALLQGAKTDTQYF. CDR3 sequence (DNA): TGTGCCAGCAGCTCCGCCCTCCTACAGGGGGCTAAGACAGATACGCAGTATTTT. The variable domain in full, with the rest retrieved from reference TRBV5-4 and TRBJ2-3, is ETGVTQSPTHLIKTRGQQVTLRCSSQSGHNTVSWYQQALGQGPQFIFQYYREEENGRGNFPPRFSGLQFPNYSSELNVNALELDDSALYLCASSSALLQGAKTDTQYFGPGTRLTVL.

This clone was seen a handful of times. The rearrangement joins TRBV2 to TRBJ1-5; no firm D call. CDR1 and CDR2 (germline): SNHLY, FYNNEI. This CDR3 region has 14 residues. The V and J ends lost 8 bases and 0 bases respectively, with 11 bases between them. DNA for the CDR3: TGTGCCAGCCAACTGACTAATAGCAATCAGCCCCAGCATTTT. Residues: CASQLTNSNQPQHF.

The chain carries TRBV5-1 and TRBJ2-2, with a possible D match to TRBD2 (5 bases). The V and J ends lost 8 bases and 4 bases respectively, with 18 bases between them. Germline values: CDR1 SGHRS, CDR2 YFSETQ. The length of the CDR3 is 15 residues. DNA of the CDR3: TGCGCCAGTCAGCGGAACGACATTGTCACCGGGGAGCTGTTTTTT. This gives the protein CASQRNDIVTGELFF.

The gene calls are TRBV9 and TRBJ2-3, with 7 bases fitting TRBD1. The germline gives CDR1 SGDLS, CDR2 YYNGEE. The CDR3 runs 16 residues. V trimming: 0 bases; J trimming: 5 bases; junction bases outside the gene matches: 9. The CDR3 DNA reads as TGTGCCAGCAGCGTAGGTGTAGGGGGCCTCGGAGATACGCAGTATTTT. As protein: CASSVGVGGLGDTQYF.

The gene calls are TRBV12-3 or TRBV12-4 and TRBJ1-2, with a weak D call TRBD1 (5 bases). The CDR3 sequence is 13 residues long. The V gene lost 5 bases and the J gene lost 8 bases, with 15 bases spanning the gap. The CDR3 bases are TGTGCCAGCAGTCCCTTTGGGGGACTAGGCTACACCTTC. Protein sequence: CASSPFGGLGYTF.

DNA of the CDR3: TGTGCCAGCAGTTTAGGGGGACAGTCCTACGAGCAGTACTTC. It encodes CASSLGGQSYEQYF. The J gene is TRBJ2-7, the V gene TRBV27, with 7 bases aligning to TRBD1. After removal of 2 bases from V and 1 base from J, the junction contained 2 bases not matched to a gene. This CDR3 comprises 14 residues. Germline assignment: CDR1 MNHEY and CDR2 SMNVEV (reference sequence).

The chain uses TRBV5-1 and TRBJ1-2; TRBD1 is a possible D gene (6 bases). V was clipped by 0 bases and J by 5 bases, with 14 bases between them. The length of the CDR3 is 15 residues. The germline gives CDR1 SGHRS, CDR2 YFSETQ. The DNA for the CDR3 is TGCGCCAGCAGCTTGGATCCAGGGGAGGGATATGGCTACACCTTC. Protein: CASSLDPGEGYGYTF.

This clone was counted a single time. The V and J genes are TRBV9 and TRBJ1-4, with unresolved D. V was clipped by 1 base and J by 4 bases, with 11 bases between them. Germline lookup yields CDR1 SGDLS and CDR2 YYNGEE. This CDR3 is 15 amino acids long. The CDR3 sequence: CASSVSAQNNEKLFF. DNA of the CDR3: TGTGCCAGCAGCGTAAGTGCCCAGAATAATGAAAAACTGTTTTTT.

The chain recombines TRBV5-5 with TRBJ1-6; TRBD1 matches 11 bases. The germline V gene encodes CDR1 SGHKS and CDR2 YYEKEE (reference sequence). This CDR3 is 15 amino acids long. The V segment lost 3 bases and the J segment 8 bases; nucleotides outside the gene matches: 4. The CDR3 region has the DNA TGTGCCAGCAGCTCCGGGACAGGGGGAGATTCACCCCTCCACTTT. Translated: CASSSGTGGDSPLHF.

The J gene is TRBJ2-1, the V gene TRBV19, with D possibly being TRBD1 (5 bases). Germline CDR1 reads LNHDA; CDR2 reads SQIVND (reference sequence). This CDR3 has 17 amino acids. V lost 2 bases and J lost 7, with 21 bases in between. CDR3 residues: CASSITGPWAVGNEQFF. The CDR3 bases are TGTGCCAGTAGTATAACAGGCCCCTGGGCAGTGGGAAATGAGCAGTTCTTC.

The chain joins TRBV6-2 or TRBV6-3 to TRBJ2-5; maybe TRBD2 (6 bases). V gave up 2 bases and J gave up 4 bases, with 8 bases separating them. CDR3 size: 13 residues. Germline assignment: CDR1 MNHEY and CDR2 SVGEGT. The CDR3 loop is CASSYGGGETQYF. CDR3 DNA: TGTGCCAGCAGTTACGGGGGAGGAGAGACCCAGTACTTC.

The rearrangement uses TRBV4-2 and TRBJ2-7, with D tentatively TRBD2 (6 bases). CDR3 length: 14 amino acids. Germline lookup yields CDR1 LGHNA and CDR2 YNFKEQ. V was clipped by 1 base and J by 4 bases, with 11 bases between them. The CDR3 DNA reads as TGTGCCAGCAGCCAAGGCCGGGGGAGGTACGAGCAGTACTTC. Residues: CASSQGRGRYEQYF.

Concerning this clone itself: Other DNA sequences in this specimen translate into the identical CDR3. The gene calls are TRBV12-5 and TRBJ2-5, with TRBD1 as a possible D gene (5 bases). From germline, CDR1 is LGHNT and CDR2 FRNRAP. The CDR3 contains 14 residues. The V gene lost 4 bases and the J gene lost 0 bases, with 9 bases spanning the gap. CDR3 bases: TGTGCTAGTGGTTCAGGACAAGACCAAGAGACCCAGTACTTC. Translated, it gives CASGSGQDQETQYF.

The chain carries TRBV10-3 and TRBJ2-2, with D possibly TRBD1 on 6 matching bases. Germline V gene lookup returns CDR1 ENHRY and CDR2 SYGVKD. V lost 6 bases and J lost 4, with 12 bases in between. The CDR3 loop spans 14 amino acids. The CDR3 reads CAIRDQGSTGELFF. Here the CDR3 DNA reads TGTGCCATCAGGGACCAGGGGAGCACCGGGGAGCTGTTTTTT.

The chain has TRBV30 and TRBJ2-5, with a tentative D call TRBD1 (6 bases). The CDR3 is 12 amino acids. CDR1 GTSNPN and CDR2 SVGIG come from the germline V gene (reference sequence). V lost 4 bases, J lost 5 bases, and 11 bases lay in between. The CDR3 loop reads CAWKDSGETQYF. The CDR3 nucleotides are TGTGCCTGGAAGGACAGTGGGGAGACCCAGTACTTC.

This clone was recorded once. V and J are TRBV21-1 and TRBJ2-7; the listed D gene, TRBD2, was not tested against the DNA. TRBV21-1 is assigned pseudogene status. This CDR3 is 16 amino acids long. CDR3 DNA: TGTGCCAGCAGCGCTGGACTAGCGGGAGGGCCGGAGGAGCAGTACTTC. Residues: CASSAGLAGGPEEQYF.

The chain recombines TRBV6-2 or TRBV6-3 with TRBJ1-5; maybe TRBD1 (6 bases). The length of the CDR3 is 19 residues. In germline, CDR1 is MNHEY, CDR2 SVGEGT. V dropped 0 bases and J dropped 0 bases, with 18 bases sitting between them. CDR3 residues: CASSYSGQRIQYSNQPQHF. In DNA, the CDR3 is TGTGCCAGCAGTTACTCTGGACAGCGAATACAGTATAGCAATCAGCCCCAGCATTTT.